The clone carrying this T cell receptor beta chain came up once. The V gene's germline CDR1 is MNHEY and CDR2 SMNVEV (reference sequence). The CDR3 runs 14 residues. The ends were cut back, 3 bases at V and 4 bases at J, with 9 bases in the middle. This specimen belongs to a study of shared clonotypes between healthy human individuals. Here immunoSEQ multiplex PCR was the method, and the copy in TCRdb shows in-frame clones only, minus some. This sample has about 480,000 clones; 60% to 80% occur once, and the top ten carry around 12%. This chain links TRBV27 with TRBJ1-4; TRBD1 might be the D (5 bases). Sequenced input: PBMCs. This receptor was obtained from a woman aged 40 to 49 in good health. Some clones in this sample may be carry-over from other donors' samples. CDR3 protein: CASSFLGDNEKLFF. The DNA for the CDR3 is TGTGCCAGCAGTTTCCTGGGGGATAATGAAAAACTGTTTTTT. Supplemented by reference TRBV27 and TRBJ1-4, the full variable domain reads EAQVTQNPRYLITVTGKKLTVTCSQNMNHEYMSWYRQDPGLGLRQIYYSMNVEVTDKGDVPEGYKVSRKEKRNFPLILESPSPNQTSLYFCASSFLGDNEKLFFGSGTQLSVL.